Shown below are 8 T cell receptor beta chains from a single sample sequenced in a study of blood T cell repertoires in COVID-19. The data were produced by immunoSEQ multiplex PCR, yet TCRdb's version contains in-frame clones alone and is incomplete. The data hold 200,000 to 250,000 clones, with around 91% observed a single time. Sequenced sample: PBMCs or T cells enriched from blood (not recorded which). The origin of the receptors is a man aged 25 to 45 who had been exposed to COVID-19.

The chain couples TRBV2 to TRBJ1-1; D gene unclear. Germline CDR1 SNHLY, CDR2 FYNNEI. The CDR3 contains 14 residues. Between the trimmed V and J ends, which lost 3 bases and 0 bases, there was a span of 8 bases. The CDR3 loop is CASSDFSMNTEAFF. The DNA for the CDR3 is TGTGCCAGCAGTGACTTCAGTATGAACACTGAAGCTTTCTTT.

The rearrangement links TRBV6-2 or TRBV6-3 to TRBJ2-1; D is perhaps TRBD2 (7 bases). The V and J ends lost 0 bases and 9 bases respectively, with 12 bases between them. Germline CDR1 reads MNHEY; CDR2 reads SVGEGT. The CDR3 covers 14 residues. The CDR3 bases are TGTGCCAGCAGTTACTCGGGGGGGGCAACTGAGCAGTTCTTC. Translating it yields CASSYSGGATEQFF.

The chain recombines TRBV18 with TRBJ1-6, with D unresolved. CDR1 KGHSH and CDR2 LQKENI come from the germline V gene. This CDR3 is built from 15 residues. Trimming left V 0 bases short and J 5 bases short, with 8 bases between. Here the CDR3 DNA reads TGTGCCAGCTCACCACCGGCAGGTGATAATTCACCCCTCCACTTT. Residues: CASSPPAGDNSPLHF.

The V and J genes are TRBV11-2 and TRBJ2-7; TRBD2 is a possible D gene (5 bases). Germline V CDR1 and CDR2: SGHAT, FQNNGV. The CDR3 runs 13 residues. The V and J ends lost 3 bases and 7 bases respectively, with 13 bases between them. Here the CDR3 DNA reads TGTGCCAGCAGCTTTGGGTCGAGAGGGGAGCAGTACTTC. Translating gives CASSFGSRGEQYF. Using reference TRBV11-2 and TRBJ2-7 for the parts outside the CDR3, the full variable domain is EAGVAQSPRYKIIEKRQSVAFWCNPISGHATLYWYQQILGQGPKLLIQFQNNGVVDDSQLPKDRFSAERLKGVDSTLKIQPAKLEDSAVYLCASSFGSRGEQYFGPGTRLTVT.

This clone was seen just once. The genes are TRBV4-1 and TRBJ1-6, with D possibly being TRBD1 (5 bases). Germline V lookup: CDR1 MGHRA, CDR2 YSYEKL. The ends were cut back, 3 bases at V and 10 bases at J, with 19 bases in the middle. This CDR3 is 16 amino acids long. The CDR3 region is CASSQVRESVMSPLHF. The DNA for the CDR3 is TGCGCCAGCAGCCAGGTCAGGGAATCGGTAATGTCACCCCTCCACTTT.

The chain combines TRBV3-1 (or the pseudogene TRBV3-2) with TRBJ1-1, with 7 bases identical to TRBD1. The CDR3 is 14 amino acids. Germline V gene sequence: CDR1 LGHDT, CDR2 YNNKEL (reference sequence). V lost 3 bases and J lost 4; bases outside the gene matches: 5. CDR3 nucleotide sequence: TGTGCCAGCAGCCAGGCGACAGGGACCACTGAAGCTTTCTTT. This translates into CASSQATGTTEAFF.

The chain recombines TRBV11-2 with TRBJ2-5; 10 bases line up with TRBD2. The V and J ends lost 1 base and 6 bases, in that order; junction bases with no gene match: 11. This CDR3 is built from 17 residues. Germline V CDR1 and CDR2: SGHAT, FQNNGV. The CDR3 bases are TGTGCCAGCAGCTTAGCTCTTGGACTAGCGGTCAATAAGACCCAGTACTTC. Amino acid sequence: CASSLALGLAVNKTQYF.

This clone was observed a single time. The chain couples TRBV4-2 to TRBJ1-4, with 9 bases aligning to TRBD1. Germline V lookup: CDR1 LGHNA, CDR2 YNFKEQ. The CDR3 consists of 18 residues. The J segment lost 3 bases and the V segment lost 3 bases, leaving 11 bases of the junction unmatched. The CDR3 DNA is TGTGCCAGCAGCCACCTCCCGACAGGGGGGGAAGCTAATGAAAAACTGTTTTTT. Residues: CASSHLPTGGEANEKLFF.